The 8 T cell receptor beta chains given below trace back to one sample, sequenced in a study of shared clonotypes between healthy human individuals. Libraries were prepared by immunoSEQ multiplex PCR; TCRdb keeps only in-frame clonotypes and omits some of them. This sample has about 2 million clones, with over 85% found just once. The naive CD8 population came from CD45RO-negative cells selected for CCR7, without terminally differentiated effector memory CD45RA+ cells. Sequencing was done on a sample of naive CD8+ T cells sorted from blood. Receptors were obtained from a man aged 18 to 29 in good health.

The CDR3 bases are TGCGCCAGCAGCTTCACTGCCCTCAATGAGCAGTTCTTC. Its translation is CASSFTALNEQFF. The J gene is TRBJ2-1, the V gene TRBV5-1; no reliable D call. The V end lost 2 bases, the J end lost 6 bases, and 9 bases lay between the germline ends. Germline V lookup: CDR1 SGHRS, CDR2 YFSETQ. The CDR3 spans 13 residues.

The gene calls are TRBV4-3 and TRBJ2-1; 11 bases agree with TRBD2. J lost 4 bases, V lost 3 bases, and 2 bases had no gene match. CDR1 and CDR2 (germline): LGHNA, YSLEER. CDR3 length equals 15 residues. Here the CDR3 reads CASSHLAGGYNEQFF. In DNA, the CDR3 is TGCGCCAGCAGCCACCTAGCGGGAGGTTACAATGAGCAGTTCTTC.

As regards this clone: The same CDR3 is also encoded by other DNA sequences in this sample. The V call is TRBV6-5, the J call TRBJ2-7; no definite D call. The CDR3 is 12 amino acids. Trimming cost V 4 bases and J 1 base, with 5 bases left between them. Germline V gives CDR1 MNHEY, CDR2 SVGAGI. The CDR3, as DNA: TGTGCCAGCAGTTCGTTGTCCTACGAGCAGTACTTC. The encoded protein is CASSSLSYEQYF.

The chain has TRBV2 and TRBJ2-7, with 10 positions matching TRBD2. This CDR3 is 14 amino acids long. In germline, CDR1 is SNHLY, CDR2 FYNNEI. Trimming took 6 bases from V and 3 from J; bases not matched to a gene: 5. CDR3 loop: CASRGLAGVYEQYF. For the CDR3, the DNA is TGTGCCAGCAGAGGGCTAGCGGGGGTCTACGAGCAGTACTTC. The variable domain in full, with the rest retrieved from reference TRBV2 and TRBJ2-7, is EPEVTQTPSHQVTQMGQEVILRCVPISNHLYFYWYRQILGQKVEFLVSFYNNEISEKSEIFDDQFSVERPDGSNFTLKIRSTKLEDSAMYFCASRGLAGVYEQYFGPGTRLTVT.

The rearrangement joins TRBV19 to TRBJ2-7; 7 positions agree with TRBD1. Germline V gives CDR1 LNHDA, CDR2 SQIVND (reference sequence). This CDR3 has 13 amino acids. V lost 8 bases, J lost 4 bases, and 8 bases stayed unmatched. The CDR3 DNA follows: TGTGCCAGTGCTTACAGGGGTCAGTACGAGCAGTACTTC. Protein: CASAYRGQYEQYF.

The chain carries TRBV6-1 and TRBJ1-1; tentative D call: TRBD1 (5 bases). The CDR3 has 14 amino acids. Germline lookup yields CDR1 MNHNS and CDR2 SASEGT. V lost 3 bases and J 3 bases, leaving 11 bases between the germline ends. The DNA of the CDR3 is TGTGCCAGCAGTGATCTATTGGGGGACACTGAAGCTTTCTTT. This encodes CASSDLLGDTEAFF.

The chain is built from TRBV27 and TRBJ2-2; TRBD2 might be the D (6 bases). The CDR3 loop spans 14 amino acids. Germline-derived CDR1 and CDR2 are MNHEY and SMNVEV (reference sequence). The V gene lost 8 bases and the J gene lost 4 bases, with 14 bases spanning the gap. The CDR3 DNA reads TGTGCCAGCGGAATGATGGGAGGCACCGGGGAGCTGTTTTTT. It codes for CASGMMGGTGELFF.

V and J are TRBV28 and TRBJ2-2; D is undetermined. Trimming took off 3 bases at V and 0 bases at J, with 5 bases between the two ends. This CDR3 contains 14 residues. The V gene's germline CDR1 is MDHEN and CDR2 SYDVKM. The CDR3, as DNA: TGTGCCAGCAGTTTGGCCACGAACACCGGGGAGCTGTTTTTT. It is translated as CASSLATNTGELFF.